This T cell receptor (beta chain) was documented in a study of blood T cell repertoires in COVID-19 (TCRdb year 2020). For the wider study: Collaborator samples came from the United States, Italy and Spain and covered acute and convalescent phases of COVID-19. The dataset comprised deeply sampled blood TCRbeta repertoires from subjects exposed to, actively infected with, or recovered from COVID-19. The repertoires were released in a freely available public database meant as a resource for research on the immune response to SARS-CoV-2. Sample metadata almost always included a de-identified subject ID, COVID-19 status, age in years and sex. HLA class I and class II types, where available, came from metadata supplied by the sample provider rather than from assay-based typing. The samples were drawn from the first 160 participants of the ongoing ImmuneRACE study and from more than 1,000 subjects provided by 6 global collaborators. The prospective study material was composed of cDNA or gDNA derived from T cells, B-cell-depleted T cells, or PBMCs.

Whole blood was collected in K2EDTA tubes by collaborating institutions according to the institutions' own protocols. For TCRbeta analysis, collaborators shipped samples as frozen whole blood, isolated PBMCs, or DNA extracted from either of those sample types. TCRbeta CDR3 regions were amplified from genomic DNA by means of the immunoSEQ Assay, a bias-controlled multiplex PCR. The authors processed their data as follows. Within the assay, amplification of reference gene primers was used to estimate how many nucleated cells each sample contained. To quantify the absolute abundance of each unique TCRbeta CDR3 rearrangement, sequence reads were collapsed and filtered. Productive Simpson clonality was computed per sample as the square root of Simpson's diversity index over productive rearrangements. The clones in this table, taken by TCRdb from immuneACCESS, are in-frame only. Not every clone is retained; where verified, under half of the shortfall comes from an unresolved V gene, and the cause of the rest is unknown. From that table come the V and J calls and clone size; the DNA was used to work out D and trimming. In all, the sample holds about 180,000 clones, and roughly nine tenths of those were seen once. Of the sample, less than 25% falls within the top ten clones.

The CDR1 and CDR2 encoded by the germline V gene (reference sequence) are MNHEY and SMNVEV. The CDR3 numbers 13 residues from cysteine through phenylalanine. Only the CDR3 DNA stays, 39 bases, in frame from base 1. The V end loses 2 bases and the J end loses 4 bases, and a stretch of 5 bases separates them. Remarks on this clone: The specificity of this receptor is unknown. Base qualities were left out, and no much larger clone turns up one base away.

Study-level results and caveats: The quantity of clinical and demographic metadata differed by source and by participant and was supplied without curation.

This clonotype originated in a man between 65 and 85 years old with active or convalescent COVID-19. The chain joins TRBV27 to TRBJ1-4, with the D gene uncertain. The material sequenced was peripheral blood. The CDR3: CASSLQHNEKLFF. The DNA sequence is given as TGTGCCAGCAGTTTACAACATAATGAAAAACTGTTTTTT.